Presented here are 24 T cell receptor beta chains from one specimen sequenced in a study of cytomegalovirus exposure and HLA in healthy donors (dated by TCRdb to 2016 to 2017). Library preparation employed the immunoSEQ multiplex PCR assay. For the multiplex PCR, a mixture combining 60 forward primers for TCR Vbeta segments and 13 reverse primers for TCR Jbeta segments was used. Sourced from immuneACCESS, this table was stored by TCRdb with only in-frame sequences that have V and J called. A share of the clones is absent; for the studies checked, an unresolved V gene accounts for under half, and the remainder has no known explanation. Counted in this sample were more than 90,000 clones; roughly four fifths of them appeared once. The ten largest clones capture about a fifth of the sample. The sequenced sample was PBMCs. These receptors were taken from a man aged 25-45 years in good health and CMV-seropositive.

This clone came up a few times. The chain employs TRBV11-3 and TRBJ1-1; D ambiguous. The germline CDR1 and CDR2 sequences are SGHNT and YENEEA. There are 11 residues in the CDR3. V was shortened by 6 bases and J by 5 bases, with 7 bases between the two germline ends. The CDR3 DNA sequence: TGTGCCAGCAGTGAGAAAACTGAAGCTTTCTTT. This encodes CASSEKTEAFF. Full variable domain (rest looked up from reference TRBV11-3 and TRBJ1-1): EAGVVQSPRYKIIEKKQPVAFWCNPISGHNTLYWYLQNLGQGPELLIRYENEEAVDDSQLPKDRFSAERLKGVDSTLKIQPAELGDSAVYLCASSEKTEAFFGQGTRLTVV.

V is TRBV7-2 and J is TRBJ1-2, with D perhaps TRBD1 (6 bases). The CDR3 has 15 residues. V shed 2 bases and J shed 6 bases, with 16 bases lying between them. Looked up from germline, CDR1 is SGHTA and CDR2 is FQGNSA. The CDR3 sequence: CASSLRGGQGNGYTF. CDR3 coding DNA: TGTGCCAGCAGCTTACGGGGCGGTCAGGGGAATGGCTACACCTTC.

This rearrangement joins TRBV5-1 to TRBJ1-1; D remains unclear. Between the trimmed V and J ends, which lost 4 bases and 8 bases, there was a span of 15 bases. The CDR3 has 13 residues. CDR1 SGHRS and CDR2 YFSETQ come from the germline V gene. The CDR3 reads CASSVRPPREAFF. The CDR3 nucleotides read TGCGCCAGCAGCGTTCGACCCCCTAGGGAAGCTTTCTTT.

This clone was seen once. V and J are TRBV10-3 and TRBJ2-7, with 7 bases identical to TRBD1. Germline CDR1 reads ENHRY; CDR2 reads SYGVKD. This CDR3 comprises 13 residues. V lost 6 bases and J lost 5; bases outside the gene matches: 7. CDR3 coding DNA: TGTGCCATCAGACAGGGGTACGAGGACGAGCAGTACGTC. Amino acids: CAIRQGYEDEQYV.

J is TRBJ1-3 and V is TRBV5-1, with D tentatively TRBD1 (6 bases). V gave up 0 bases and J gave up 2 bases, with 6 bases separating them. The CDR3 is 14 amino acids. Germline V gene sequence: CDR1 SGHRS, CDR2 YFSETQ. This CDR3 reads CASSLGDTGNTIYF. In DNA form, the CDR3 reads TGCGCCAGCAGCTTGGGGGACACTGGAAACACCATATATTTT.

This chain uses TRBV5-4 with TRBJ2-7, with D maybe TRBD1 (6 bases). This CDR3 region has 12 residues. Trimming pared 3 bases from V and 5 bases from J, leaving 9 bases between. In germline, CDR1 is SGHNT, CDR2 YYREEE (reference sequence). The CDR3 coding sequence is TGTGCCAGCAGCTGGGACATCAACGAGCAGTACTTC. This codes for CASSWDINEQYF.

This clone was found a few times. This sequence joins TRBV11-2 and TRBJ2-7; D remains unclear. The CDR3 runs 15 residues. From germline, CDR1 is SGHAT and CDR2 FQNNGV. Trimming left V 1 base short and J 2 bases short, with 12 bases between. In DNA, the CDR3 is TGTGCCAGCAGCTTAGTCCGTCAGGTTGCCTACGAGCAGTACTTC. Encoded protein: CASSLVRQVAYEQYF.

The chain employs TRBV19 and TRBJ2-3; 11 bases are a match to TRBD2. Germline CDR1 is LNHDA and CDR2 is SQIVND (reference sequence). V shed 4 bases, J shed 5 bases, and the junction held 5 bases outside the gene matches. This CDR3 has 15 amino acids. CDR3 sequence: CASSTLAGEKDTQYF. The DNA for the CDR3 is TGTGCCAGTAGTACACTAGCGGGAGAGAAAGATACGCAGTATTTT.

J is TRBJ2-7 and V is TRBV6-1, with a tentative D call TRBD2 (5 bases). This CDR3 has 14 residues. The germline gives CDR1 MNHNS, CDR2 SASEGT. Between the trimmed V and J ends, which lost 6 bases and 3 bases, there was a span of 15 bases. CDR3 sequence (DNA): TGTGCCAGCAGCTGGAGGCGGTCAATCTACGAGCAGTACTTC. Its translation: CASSWRRSIYEQYF.

The gene calls are TRBV11-1 and TRBJ1-2; D call uncertain. The CDR3 has 11 amino acids. In germline, CDR1 is SGHAT, CDR2 FQDESV (reference sequence). Trimming stripped 5 bases from V and 14 bases from J, with 15 bases between. The CDR3 DNA follows: TGTGCCAGCAGCCATTCGACGGACTATACCTTC. Its translation is CASSHSTDYTF.

The gene calls are TRBV7-3 and TRBJ2-5; the D gene is possibly TRBD1 (5 bases). V shed 4 bases and J shed 3 bases, with 9 bases lying between them. Germline V gene data show CDR1 as SGHTA and CDR2 as FQGTGA. CDR3 length: 13 residues. Here the CDR3 DNA reads TGTGCCAGCAGCTCAGGACAAAAAGAGACCCAGTACTTC. Translating it yields CASSSGQKETQYF. The full variable domain, completed using reference TRBV7-3 and TRBJ2-5, is GAGVSQTPSNKVTEKGKYVELRCDPISGHTALYWYRQSLGQGPEFLIYFQGTGAADDSGLPNDRFFAVRPEGSVSTLKIQRTERGDSAVYLCASSSGQKETQYFGPGTRLLVL.

The chain has TRBV12-5 and TRBJ1-5; unclear D gene. The CDR3 extends over 16 amino acids. V shed 0 bases and J shed 2 bases, with 11 bases lying between them. CDR1 is LGHNT, CDR2 FRNRAP, per germline. CDR3 DNA sequence: TGTGCTAGTGGTTTGGTGGACTTCGGACGCAATCAGCCCCAGCATTTT. This gives the protein CASGLVDFGRNQPQHF.

This chain connects TRBV5-6 to TRBJ2-7, with 12 bases fitting TRBD2. The J segment lost 2 bases and the V segment lost 4 bases, leaving 4 bases of the junction unmatched. CDR3 length equals 15 residues. The germline V gene encodes CDR1 SGHDT and CDR2 YYEEEE. For the CDR3, the DNA is TGTGCCAGCAGCCCGGGACTAGCGGGCGCCTACGAGCAGTACTTC. This encodes CASSPGLAGAYEQYF.

The chain links TRBV27 to TRBJ1-2, with D tentatively TRBD1 (6 bases). Deletions cut 5 bases from V and 5 bases from J, with 15 bases between. The germline CDR1 and CDR2 sequences are MNHEY and SMNVEV (reference sequence). The CDR3 is made up of 14 amino acids. For the CDR3, the DNA is TGTGCCAGCAGTACCGACAGGCTACTATATGGCTACACCTTC. It yields the protein CASSTDRLLYGYTF.

The chain couples TRBV5-1 to TRBJ1-2; no firm D call. CDR1 and CDR2 (germline): SGHRS, YFSETQ. The CDR3 has 16 residues. V lost 0 bases to trimming and J lost 2 bases, with 14 bases between them. CDR3 sequence: CASSLDRTSRNYGYTF. In nucleotides, the CDR3 is TGCGCCAGCAGCTTGGATAGGACTAGTCGAAACTATGGCTACACCTTC.

The rearrangement joins TRBV11-2 to TRBJ2-1; the match to TRBD2 covers 16 bases. CDR3 size: 18 residues. The junction had 6 bases not matched to a gene; V was cut back by 0 bases and J by 7 bases. Germline loops: CDR1 SGHAT, CDR2 FQNNGV. The DNA of the CDR3 is TGTGCCAGCAGCTTAGAGGGGACTAGCGGGGGGGCGACAAATGAGCAGTTCTTC. Amino acids: CASSLEGTSGGATNEQFF. The variable domain in full, completed from reference TRBV11-2 and TRBJ2-1, reads EAGVAQSPRYKIIEKRQSVAFWCNPISGHATLYWYQQILGQGPKLLIQFQNNGVVDDSQLPKDRFSAERLKGVDSTLKIQPAKLEDSAVYLCASSLEGTSGGATNEQFFGPGTRLTVL.

CDR3 in amino acids: CASSADGTSGNTIYF. CDR3 nucleotides: TGCGCCAGCAGCGCCGACGGGACAAGTGGAAACACCATATATTTT. This chain links TRBV5-1 with TRBJ1-3, with D possibly being TRBD1 (6 bases). This CDR3 contains 15 residues. Looked up from germline, CDR1 is SGHRS and CDR2 is YFSETQ. V lost 4 bases, J lost 3 bases, and 14 bases lay in between.

The V call is TRBV2, the J call TRBJ2-3; TRBD2 aligns across 16 bases. The CDR3 totals 18 residues. With 4 bases clipped from V and 4 bases from J, the junction kept 8 bases outside the gene matches. Germline V gives CDR1 SNHLY, CDR2 FYNNEI. The CDR3 spells CASSGGGLAGGRPDTQYF. CDR3 bases: TGTGCCAGCAGTGGGGGGGGACTAGCGGGAGGGCGGCCAGATACGCAGTATTTT. Together with reference TRBV2 and TRBJ2-3, the CDR3 gives the full variable domain: EPEVTQTPSHQVTQMGQEVILRCVPISNHLYFYWYRQILGQKVEFLVSFYNNEISEKSEIFDDQFSVERPDGSNFTLKIRSTKLEDSAMYFCASSGGGLAGGRPDTQYFGPGTRLTVL.

The chain links TRBV5-4 to TRBJ2-5; TRBD1 agrees at 7 bases. The CDR3 totals 13 residues. V trimming: 4 bases; J trimming: 6 bases; junction bases outside the gene matches: 6. Germline-derived CDR1 and CDR2 are SGHNT and YYREEE (reference sequence). CDR3: CASSVDRVQTQYF. The CDR3 DNA is TGTGCCAGCAGCGTAGACAGGGTACAGACCCAGTACTTC. Full variable domain (outside the CDR3, taken from reference TRBV5-4 and TRBJ2-5): ETGVTQSPTHLIKTRGQQVTLRCSSQSGHNTVSWYQQALGQGPQFIFQYYREEENGRGNFPPRFSGLQFPNYSSELNVNALELDDSALYLCASSVDRVQTQYFGPGTRLLVL.

This clone was counted only a few times. The chain employs TRBV6-1 and TRBJ2-1, with D perhaps matching TRBD2 (5 bases). Deletions cut 7 bases from V and 4 bases from J, with 8 bases between. Germline CDR1 and CDR2: MNHNS and SASEGT. There are 12 residues in the CDR3. DNA of the CDR3: TGTGCCAGCACACTAGAATACAATGAGCAGTTCTTC. Translating gives CASTLEYNEQFF.

The gene calls are TRBV2 and TRBJ2-3; TRBD2 matches 9 bases. The V gene's germline CDR1 is SNHLY and CDR2 FYNNEI. The trim removed 4 bases at V and 2 bases at J, leaving 13 bases unmatched. The length of the CDR3 is 18 residues. The CDR3 region is CASSGLEGLAGVTDTQYF. As DNA, the CDR3 is TGTGCCAGCAGTGGATTGGAAGGGTTAGCGGGGGTCACAGATACGCAGTATTTT.

V usage is TRBV2 and J usage is TRBJ1-1; tentative D call: TRBD1 (5 bases). V was clipped by 8 bases and J by 0 bases, with 22 bases between them. Germline V gives CDR1 SNHLY, CDR2 FYNNEI. The CDR3 totals 17 residues. The CDR3 sequence is CASGGVIGATMNTEAFF. CDR3 bases: TGTGCCAGCGGGGGGGTAATTGGGGCTACAATGAACACTGAAGCTTTCTTT.

V usage is TRBV5-1 and J usage is TRBJ1-1; TRBD1 matches at 12 bases. Germline V gives CDR1 SGHRS, CDR2 YFSETQ. Trimming took 0 bases from V and 10 from J; bases not matched to a gene: 10. The length of the CDR3 is 16 residues. The CDR3 protein is CASSLGAGQGALGAFF. The CDR3 bases are TGCGCCAGCAGCTTGGGGGCGGGACAGGGGGCATTGGGAGCTTTCTTT.

The J gene is TRBJ1-4, the V gene TRBV28, with 8 bases identical to TRBD1. Germline V gives CDR1 MDHEN, CDR2 SYDVKM. CDR3 length equals 13 residues. Trimming cost V 4 bases and J 5 bases; bases outside gene matches: 0. The chain's CDR3 is CASSWDRNEKLFF. In nucleotides, the CDR3 is TGTGCCAGCAGTTGGGACAGGAATGAAAAACTGTTTTTT.